A selection of T cell receptor beta chains follows, all from one sample in a study of T cells in tuberculosis. Profiled with immunoSEQ multiplex PCR; TCRdb holds only in-frame clones, not every one. The sample yields approximately 60,000 clones, around 81% seen once. Specimen: CD1b-GMM tetramer-negative cells sorted from PBMCs. The receptors derive from an adult woman with latent tuberculosis. The conserved cysteine and the conserved F or W are not part of the CDR3 here.

length: 11; V: TRBV9; CDR3: ASSVALDGVQY
length: 16; V: TRBV21-1; CDR3: ASSKEAGTGESNTEAF
length: 13; V: TRBV28; CDR3: ASSSPGAMNTEAF
length: 16; V: TRBV4-1; CDR3: ASSQDRDTYISGNTIY
length: 11; V: TRBV6-5; CDR3: ASRRTRQETQY
length: 15; V: TRBV14; CDR3: ASSQAVASGGGNEQF
length: 10; V: TRBV29-1; CDR3: SGKQGYTEAF
length: 14; V: TRBV5-1; CDR3: ASSSLTTGVTGELF
length: 13; V: TRBV2; CDR3: ASIPWTGGGTEAF
length: 13; V: TRBV5-1; CDR3: ASSPGSQSYNEQF
length: 12; V: TRBV28; CDR3: ASSRQGATYEQY
length: 15; V: TRBV4-3; CDR3: ASSQELGGQGRNTIY
length: 12; V: TRBV7-9; CDR3: ASSSRDREEEAF
length: 14; V: TRBV7-2; CDR3: ASSFSAGDASYGYT
length: 10; V: TRBV6-6; CDR3: ASSYRENEQF
length: 10; V: TRBV2; CDR3: ASSATPRELF
length: 13; V: TRBV29-1; CDR3: SVDGDRGRHNEQF
length: 14; V: TRBV19; CDR3: ASRPGQGSGNTEAF
length: 12; V: TRBV6-5; CDR3: ASSYGPGLQEQY
length: 14; V: TRBV9; CDR3: ASSVQPGQGAGGQY
length: 13; V: TRBV2; CDR3: ASSEGSLAPGKQY
length: 11; V: TRBV18; CDR3: ASSPRIDTEAF
length: 12; V: TRBV21-1; CDR3: ASRQDRNNYGYT
length: 11; V: TRBV10-1; CDR3: ASSGGYGGEAF
length: 11; V: TRBV10-3; CDR3: AISARGQDEQY
length: 17; V: TRBV11-2; CDR3: ASSLVGGKWTGQAYEQY
length: 13; V: TRBV19; CDR3: ASSMRQGQSYGYT
length: 14; V: TRBV6-5; CDR3: ASSYGTGAGNSPLH
length: 13; V: TRBV2; CDR3: ASSDPGEITDTQY
length: 15; V: TRBV7-2; CDR3: ASSLLRQGGGWETQY
length: 12; V: TRBV5-1; CDR3: ASSLEGGGTEAF
length: 10; V: TRBV27; CDR3: ASTDREYEQY
length: 13; V: TRBV2; CDR3: ASSASLSSYNEQF
length: 12; V: TRBV16; CDR3: ASSQSRTGYEQY
length: 11; V: TRBV5-6; CDR3: ASSSYGGPEAF
length: 12; V: TRBV7-9; CDR3: ASSLTVVNTEAF
length: 12; V: TRBV11-2; CDR3: ASSFRSGGGEQY